This is a list of T cell receptor beta chains from one sample in a study of glioma-infiltrating T cells. Each CDR3 protein gets one entry after TCRdb re-called the multiplex PCR reads with MiXCR. This table holds under 200,000 distinct CDR3 sequences, approximately 40% found once. Sequences were obtained from glioma tissue, nonneoplastic brain tissue, or PBMCs (not recorded which). The receptors shown here come from a human donor with low-grade glioma or glioblastoma, undergoing nonglioma brain surgery, or in good health (not recorded which). CDR3s include the opening cysteine and the closing phenylalanine or tryptophan. The order of the fields is clone size, D gene, V gene, J gene, CDR3 DNA, CDR3 protein. D genes are given only for firm matches. Rows give clone size only sometimes, using once, few, many, or a class for an expanded clone.

clone size: -
D gene: -
V gene: TRBV20-1
J gene: TRBJ1-3
CDR3 DNA: TGCAGTGCTAGATATACGGGGGGAGGAAACACCATTTATTTT
CDR3 protein: CSARYTGGGNTIYF

clone size: many
D gene: -
V gene: TRBV20-1
J gene: TRBJ2-7
CDR3 DNA: TGCAGTGCTAGAGGAGGACCGACTCAATACGAGCAGTACTTC
CDR3 protein: CSARGGPTQYEQYF

clone size: many
D gene: -
V gene: TRBV20-1
J gene: TRBJ2-5
CDR3 DNA: TGCAGTGCTAGGGACTTGTGGGAGACCCAGTACTTC
CDR3 protein: CSARDLWETQYF

clone size: -
D gene: -
V gene: TRBV4-1
J gene: TRBJ2-6
CDR3 DNA: TGCGCCAGCAGCCAGTCTTACGCTGGGGCCAACGTCCTGACTTTC
CDR3 protein: CASSQSYAGANVLTF

clone size: -
D gene: -
V gene: TRBV27
J gene: TRBJ1-2
CDR3 DNA: TGTGCCAGCAGCCCGACAGGCAATTGCTATACCTTC
CDR3 protein: CASSPTGNCYTF

clone size: -
D gene: -
V gene: TRBV12-3/TRBV12-4
J gene: TRBJ2-3
CDR3 DNA: TGTGCCAGCAGTTTAGAGAGCACAGATACGCAGTATTTT
CDR3 protein: CASSLESTDTQYF

clone size: -
D gene: TRBD2
V gene: TRBV30
J gene: TRBJ2-1
CDR3 DNA: TGTGCCTGGAGTCCCGGGAGGGCCCTTGATGAGCAGTTCTTC
CDR3 protein: CAWSPGRALDEQFF

clone size: -
D gene: -
V gene: TRBV7-2
J gene: TRBJ2-7
CDR3 DNA: TGTGCCAGCAGCGAGAGGGGCTTCTCCTACGAGCAGTACTTC
CDR3 protein: CASSERGFSYEQYF

clone size: many
D gene: TRBD1
V gene: TRBV6-1
J gene: TRBJ2-5
CDR3 DNA: TGTGCCAGTCAAAGACAGGGGGCAGAGACCCAGTACTTC
CDR3 protein: CASQRQGAETQYF

clone size: few
D gene: TRBD2
V gene: TRBV5-4
J gene: TRBJ2-7
CDR3 DNA: TGTGCCAGCAGGGTAGCGGGCAACGAGCAGTACTTC
CDR3 protein: CASRVAGNEQYF

clone size: -
D gene: -
V gene: TRBV14
J gene: TRBJ2-3
CDR3 DNA: TGTGCCAGCAGCCAACTATACGGGACTTGGAATACGCAGTATTTT
CDR3 protein: CASSQLYGTWNTQYF

clone size: many
D gene: -
V gene: TRBV25-1
J gene: TRBJ2-3
CDR3 DNA: TGTGCCAGCAGTGAAATTGCTATAGCAGATACGCAGTATTTT
CDR3 protein: CASSEIAIADTQYF

clone size: many
D gene: TRBD2
V gene: TRBV4-1
J gene: TRBJ2-7
CDR3 DNA: TGCGCCAGCAGCCAACAATTCCGGGACTACGTTTACGAGCAGTACTTC
CDR3 protein: CASSQQFRDYVYEQYF

clone size: many
D gene: TRBD1
V gene: TRBV28
J gene: TRBJ2-7
CDR3 DNA: TGTGCCAGCAGTCGCCTCGGGACAGGGCTATCCTACGAGCAGTACTTC
CDR3 protein: CASSRLGTGLSYEQYF

clone size: many
D gene: TRBD2
V gene: TRBV28
J gene: TRBJ2-3
CDR3 DNA: TGTGCCAGCAGTCCGCTAGCGGGAAGAGATACGCAGTATTTT
CDR3 protein: CASSPLAGRDTQYF

clone size: -
D gene: -
V gene: TRBV10-1
J gene: TRBJ2-1
CDR3 DNA: TGCGCCAGGCAACCCGACCATAGCGCCAATGAGCAGTTCTTC
CDR3 protein: CARQPDHSANEQFF

clone size: -
D gene: -
V gene: TRBV6-1
J gene: TRBJ2-1
CDR3 DNA: TGTGCCAGCAGCATTGGACCAAGGAGGAATGAGGAGTTCTTC
CDR3 protein: CASSIGPRRNEEFF

clone size: -
D gene: -
V gene: TRBV28
J gene: TRBJ2-1
CDR3 DNA: TGTGCCAGCGGCTTCGGGACCTTCGGCGATGAGCAGTTCTTC
CDR3 protein: CASGFGTFGDEQFF

clone size: -
D gene: -
V gene: TRBV2
J gene: TRBJ2-3
CDR3 DNA: TGTGCCAGCACCCCCACTAGCTGGCGCACAGATACGAAGTATTTT
CDR3 protein: CASTPTSWRTDTKYF

clone size: -
D gene: -
V gene: TRBV28
J gene: TRBJ2-7
CDR3 DNA: TGTGCCTGCAGTTTAGATGTACAGAAACGGGAGCAGTACTTC
CDR3 protein: CACSLDVQKREQYF

clone size: few
D gene: -
V gene: TRBV12-3/TRBV12-4
J gene: TRBJ2-1
CDR3 DNA: TGTGCCAGCAGCCCTGGTGCTTACAATGAGCAGTTCTTC
CDR3 protein: CASSPGAYNEQFF

clone size: many
D gene: TRBD1
V gene: TRBV20-1
J gene: TRBJ1-1
CDR3 DNA: TGCAGTGCTAGAGCAGGGACAGGGGTTGGTGAAGCTTTCTTT
CDR3 protein: CSARAGTGVGEAFF

clone size: -
D gene: -
V gene: TRBV2
J gene: TRBJ1-5
CDR3 DNA: TGTGCAAGCAGTGCCGGGGGTCAGACCCAGAATTTT
CDR3 protein: CASSAGGQTQNF

clone size: -
D gene: -
V gene: TRBV28
J gene: TRBJ2-7
CDR3 DNA: TGTGCCAGCAGTTTACCAGGGATCTCCTACAATGAGAAGTTCTTC
CDR3 protein: CASSLPGISYNEKFF

clone size: few
D gene: TRBD1
V gene: TRBV2
J gene: TRBJ1-1
CDR3 DNA: TGTGCCAGCAGTGACAGGGGGCTGTCTACAGCTTTCTTT
CDR3 protein: CASSDRGLSTAFF

clone size: many
D gene: -
V gene: TRBV6-1
J gene: TRBJ1-5
CDR3 DNA: TGTGCCAGCAGCCCCGACAGAAATCAGCCCCAGCATTTT
CDR3 protein: CASSPDRNQPQHF

clone size: -
D gene: -
V gene: TRBV28
J gene: TRBJ1-1
CDR3 DNA: TGTGCCAGCAGCCCCATCCTATTGAACACTGAAGCTTTCTTT
CDR3 protein: CASSPILLNTEAFF

clone size: many
D gene: TRBD1
V gene: TRBV20-1
J gene: TRBJ2-7
CDR3 DNA: TGCAGTGCTGAGACCGGGACAGGGAACCGAGAGCAGTACTTC
CDR3 protein: CSAETGTGNREQYF

clone size: -
D gene: TRBD2
V gene: TRBV7-8
J gene: TRBJ2-7
CDR3 DNA: TGTGCCAGCAGCTTAGCGTCGGCCAGGACTAGCGTCTACGAGCAGTACTTC
CDR3 protein: CASSLASARTSVYEQYF

clone size: -
D gene: -
V gene: TRBV29-1
J gene: TRBJ1-3
CDR3 DNA: TGCAGCGTTGATGGGGCTGTAAACACCATATATTTT
CDR3 protein: CSVDGAVNTIYF

clone size: -
D gene: TRBD2
V gene: TRBV12-3/TRBV12-4
J gene: TRBJ2-7
CDR3 DNA: TGTGCCAGCAGCTCCGGACTAGCGGGAGGGTACGAGCAGTACTTC
CDR3 protein: CASSSGLAGGYEQYF

clone size: many
D gene: -
V gene: TRBV6-1
J gene: TRBJ2-2
CDR3 DNA: TGTGCCAGCATTCACTGGGGGGCGAACACCGGGGAGCTGTTTTTT
CDR3 protein: CASIHWGANTGELFF

clone size: many
D gene: -
V gene: TRBV6-1
J gene: TRBJ1-3
CDR3 DNA: TGTGCCAGCAGCCTCCAGGGTCCAATCTCTGGAAACACCATATATTTT
CDR3 protein: CASSLQGPISGNTIYF

clone size: many
D gene: TRBD1
V gene: TRBV28
J gene: TRBJ1-6
CDR3 DNA: TGTGCCAGCACCTTTAGGACAGGGCGAGGCTCACCCCTCCACTTT
CDR3 protein: CASTFRTGRGSPLHF

clone size: -
D gene: TRBD1
V gene: TRBV27
J gene: TRBJ2-7
CDR3 DNA: TGTGCCAGCACCGAGGACAGGGACGAGCAGTACTTC
CDR3 protein: CASTEDRDEQYF

clone size: -
D gene: -
V gene: TRBV27
J gene: TRBJ2-3
CDR3 DNA: TGTGCCAGAAGTTCCACAGGTACGCAGTATTTT
CDR3 protein: CARSSTGTQYF

clone size: -
D gene: TRBD2
V gene: TRBV20-1
J gene: TRBJ2-1
CDR3 DNA: TGCAGTGCTAGGCTTCCTAGCGGGAGAGGCAAAGAGCAGCTCTTC
CDR3 protein: CSARLPSGRGKEQLF

clone size: many
D gene: TRBD1
V gene: TRBV20-1
J gene: TRBJ1-4
CDR3 DNA: TGCAGTGCTAGCGGTGACAGGGATGGAGGTGAAAAACTGTTTTTT
CDR3 protein: CSASGDRDGGEKLFF

clone size: many
D gene: -
V gene: TRBV28
J gene: TRBJ2-3
CDR3 DNA: TGTGCCAGCAGGACTCCAGATACGCAGTATTTT
CDR3 protein: CASRTPDTQYF

clone size: few
D gene: TRBD1
V gene: TRBV2
J gene: TRBJ2-2
CDR3 DNA: TGTGCCAGCAGTATCCGGACAGGCCCCGGGGAGCTGTTTTTT
CDR3 protein: CASSIRTGPGELFF

clone size: -
D gene: -
V gene: TRBV28
J gene: TRBJ1-1
CDR3 DNA: TGTGCCAGAAGTTCGGACACTGAAGCTTTCTTT
CDR3 protein: CARSSDTEAFF

clone size: few
D gene: TRBD1
V gene: TRBV3-1
J gene: TRBJ2-4
CDR3 DNA: TGTGCCAGCAGCCAAGTTGGAGCGACAGGGGCAAGGAACATTCAGTACTTC
CDR3 protein: CASSQVGATGARNIQYF

clone size: -
D gene: -
V gene: TRBV6-6
J gene: TRBJ2-1
CDR3 DNA: TGTGCCAGCAGTATACGAGGGGGAGGATCGTGGAATGAGCAGTTCTTC
CDR3 protein: CASSIRGGGSWNEQFF

clone size: -
D gene: -
V gene: TRBV20-1
J gene: TRBJ2-3
CDR3 DNA: TGCAGTGCTAACCTCCCGGCCCCCCAAACAGATACGCAGTATTTT
CDR3 protein: CSANLPAPQTDTQYF

clone size: -
D gene: TRBD2
V gene: TRBV7-6
J gene: TRBJ2-3
CDR3 DNA: TGTGCCAGCAGCTTAAGGCGACTAGCGGTCTTACCCTCCACAGATACGCAGTATTTT
CDR3 protein: CASSLRRLAVLPSTDTQYF

clone size: -
D gene: -
V gene: TRBV12-3/TRBV12-4
J gene: TRBJ2-4
CDR3 DNA: TGTGCCAGCATGTCGGTAGGGGCCAAAAACATTCAGTACTTC
CDR3 protein: CASMSVGAKNIQYF

clone size: few
D gene: TRBD1
V gene: TRBV29-1
J gene: TRBJ2-1
CDR3 DNA: TGCAGCGTTGAAGAGCAGGGGGCGCGGAATGAGCAGTTCTTC
CDR3 protein: CSVEEQGARNEQFF

clone size: -
D gene: -
V gene: TRBV7-8
J gene: TRBJ2-1
CDR3 DNA: TGTGCCAGCAGCCAAGAACTACCTAGCGTCATTTCAGGCAATGAGCAGTTCTTC
CDR3 protein: CASSQELPSVISGNEQFF

clone size: many
D gene: -
V gene: TRBV24-1
J gene: TRBJ2-3
CDR3 DNA: TGTGCCACCAGGTCGGGGGCTCTGGATACGCAGTATTTT
CDR3 protein: CATRSGALDTQYF

clone size: many
D gene: -
V gene: TRBV28
J gene: TRBJ1-2
CDR3 DNA: TGTGCCAGCAGTAGAACCGGACAGACTAACTATGGCTACACCTTC
CDR3 protein: CASSRTGQTNYGYTF

clone size: many
D gene: -
V gene: TRBV28
J gene: TRBJ2-2
CDR3 DNA: TGTGCCAGCAGATCAAACACCGGGGAGCTGTTTTTT
CDR3 protein: CASRSNTGELFF

clone size: many
D gene: TRBD2
V gene: TRBV20-1
J gene: TRBJ2-7
CDR3 DNA: TGCAGTGCTAGAGATAGACCGCTAGCGGGACCCTACGAGCAGTACTTC
CDR3 protein: CSARDRPLAGPYEQYF

clone size: many
D gene: -
V gene: TRBV27
J gene: TRBJ1-5
CDR3 DNA: TGTGCCTCTCTACCCGCCCGCAATCAGCCCCAGCATTTT
CDR3 protein: CASLPARNQPQHF

clone size: few
D gene: -
V gene: TRBV2
J gene: TRBJ2-7
CDR3 DNA: TGTGCCAGCAGCAGACCGACAGTAGGGAACGAGCAGTACTTC
CDR3 protein: CASSRPTVGNEQYF

clone size: many
D gene: -
V gene: TRBV5-1
J gene: TRBJ1-1
CDR3 DNA: TGCGCCAGCAGCTTCGTTACGGGAACAGGGTTAACTGAAGCTTTCTTT
CDR3 protein: CASSFVTGTGLTEAFF